These 8 T cell receptor beta chains were all obtained from the same sample, sequenced in a study of T cells in Graves' hyperthyroidism and ophthalmopathy. RNA transcripts provided the source from which TCR beta CDR3 regions were amplified. First-round RT-PCR targeting the TCR CDR3 was performed with the HTBI primer set. TCRdb ran MiXCR on the multiplex PCR reads and lists one entry per CDR3 protein. Counted here are roughly 500,000 distinct CDR3 sequences, 46% occurring once; the ten biggest clones make up about two fifths. Sequenced: peripheral blood or thyroid tissue (not recorded which). The receptors come from an adult woman with Graves' disease, either hyperthyroidism or ophthalmopathy (not recorded which).

This clonotype has at least ten counts. The rearrangement joins TRBV10-3 to TRBJ2-2; 10 bases map to TRBD2. The CDR3 sequence is 20 residues long. Germline trimming cut 6 bases from V and 5 bases from J; bases unmatched to any gene: 21. Germline CDR1 and CDR2: ENHRY and SYGVKD. CDR3 nucleotide sequence: TGTGCCATCAGGGGAGCTGTAGGACTAGCGGCCTCCGCTCAGACCGGGGAGCTGTTTTTT. Its protein is CAIRGAVGLAASAQTGELFF.

This chain links TRBV12-3 or TRBV12-4 with TRBJ1-2, with 7 bases that match TRBD1. This CDR3 comprises 13 residues. J gave up 8 bases and V 4 bases, and 7 bases lay outside the gene matches. The CDR3 sequence is CASSSQTGIGYTF. The CDR3 bases are TGTGCCAGCAGTTCTCAGACAGGGATCGGCTACACCTTC.

This clonotype was recorded many times. The chain carries TRBV20-1 and TRBJ2-7; 8 bases line up with TRBD2. With 0 bases clipped from V and 5 bases from J, the junction kept 12 bases outside the gene matches. Germline-derived CDR1 and CDR2 are DFQATT and SNEGSKA (reference sequence). The CDR3 length is 16 residues. In nucleotides, the CDR3 is TGCAGTGCTAGAGATCCCCGAGGGGGGCGGGAGGACGAGCAGTACTTC. As protein: CSARDPRGGREDEQYF.

The gene calls are TRBV7-2 and TRBJ1-5; D unresolved. CDR1 is SGHTA and CDR2 is FQGNSA in the germline V gene. This CDR3 has 15 residues. V shed 5 bases and J shed 3 bases, with 14 bases lying between them. CDR3 coding DNA: TGTGCCAGCAGCCCCATTGGCAGGAACAATCAGCCCCAGCATTTT. It encodes CASSPIGRNNQPQHF.

The chain couples TRBV12-3 or TRBV12-4 to TRBJ1-1; D is unresolved. Trimming left V 7 bases short and J 1 base short, with 10 bases between. The CDR3 is made up of 13 amino acids. The CDR3 DNA follows: TGTGCCAGCATGCTGAGGGCGAACACTGAAGCTTTCTTT. Translated, it gives CASMLRANTEAFF.

Notes on this clonotype: An end of the junction differs from the germline gene, which may be a read error. The chain uses TRBV2 and TRBJ2-6; weak D call: TRBD2 (6 bases). Germline CDR1 SNHLY, CDR2 FYNNEI. The CDR3 has 11 amino acids. Here the CDR3 DNA reads TGTGCCAGCAGTGAGGGAGGCGTCATGACTTTC. Its protein product is CASSEGGVMTF. Full variable domain (missing parts from reference TRBV2 and TRBJ2-6): EPEVTQTPSHQVTQMGQEVILRCVPISNHLYFYWYRQILGQKVEFLVSFYNNEISEKSEIFDDQFSVERPDGSNFTLKIRSTKLEDSAMYFCASSEGGVMTFGAGSRLTVL.

This clonotype was seen many times. The CDR3, as DNA: TGCGCCAGCAGCCCCGGTGGTAGCGGGAGTGTGGAGACCCAGTACTTC. This encodes CASSPGGSGSVETQYF. This chain links TRBV5-1 with TRBJ2-5; 9 positions match TRBD2. Germline V gene data show CDR1 as SGHRS and CDR2 as YFSETQ. This CDR3 is built from 16 residues. After removal of 4 bases from V and 5 bases from J, the junction contained 12 bases not matched to a gene.

This chain's CDR3 is CAISEPGVTGELFF. The CDR3 nucleotides are TGTGCCATCAGTGAGCCGGGGGTCACCGGGGAGCTGTTTTTT. The chain uses TRBV10-3 and TRBJ2-2, with TRBD2 as a possible D gene (6 bases). CDR3 length equals 14 residues. Trimming took off 2 bases at V and 4 bases at J, with 8 bases between the two ends. Germline values: CDR1 ENHRY, CDR2 SYGVKD.